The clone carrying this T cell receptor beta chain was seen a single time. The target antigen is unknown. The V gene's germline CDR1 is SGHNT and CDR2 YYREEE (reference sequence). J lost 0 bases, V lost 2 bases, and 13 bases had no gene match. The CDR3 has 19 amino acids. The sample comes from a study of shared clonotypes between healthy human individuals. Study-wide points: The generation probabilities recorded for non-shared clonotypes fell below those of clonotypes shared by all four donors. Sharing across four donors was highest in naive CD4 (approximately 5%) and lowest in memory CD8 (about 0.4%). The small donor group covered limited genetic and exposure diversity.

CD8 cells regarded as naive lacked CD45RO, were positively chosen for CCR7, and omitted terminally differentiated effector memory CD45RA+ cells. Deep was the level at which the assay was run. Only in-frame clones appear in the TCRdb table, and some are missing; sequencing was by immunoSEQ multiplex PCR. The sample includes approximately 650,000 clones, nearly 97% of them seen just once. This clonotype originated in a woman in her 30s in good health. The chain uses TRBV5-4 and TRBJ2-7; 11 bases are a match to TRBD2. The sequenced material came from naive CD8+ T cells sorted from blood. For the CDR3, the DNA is TGTGCCAGCAGCTTAGTAATAGCGGGAGGGCCTAAGAGCTCCTACGAGCAGTACTTC. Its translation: CASSLVIAGGPKSSYEQYF.